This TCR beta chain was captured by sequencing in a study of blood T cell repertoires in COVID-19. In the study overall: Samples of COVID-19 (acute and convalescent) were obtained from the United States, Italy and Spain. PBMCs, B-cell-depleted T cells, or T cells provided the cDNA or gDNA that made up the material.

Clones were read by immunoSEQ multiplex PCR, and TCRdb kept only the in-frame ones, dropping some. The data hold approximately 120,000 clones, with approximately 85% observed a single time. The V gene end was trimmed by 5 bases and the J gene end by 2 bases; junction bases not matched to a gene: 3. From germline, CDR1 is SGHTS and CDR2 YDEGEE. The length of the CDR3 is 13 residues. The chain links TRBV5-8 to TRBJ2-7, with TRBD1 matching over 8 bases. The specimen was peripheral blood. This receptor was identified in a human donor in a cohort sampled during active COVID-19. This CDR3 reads CASSWDRTYEQYF. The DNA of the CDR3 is TGTGCCAGCAGTTGGGACAGGACCTACGAGCAGTACTTC.